Described below is a single T cell receptor beta chain sequence and its context. The sample is drawn from a study of control samples from healthy donors and cancer patients. Here immunoSEQ multiplex PCR was the method, and the copy in TCRdb shows in-frame clones only, minus some. Of roughly 370,000 clones detected, 75% to 95% appear once; the ten largest clones hold around 6.4%. The clonotype comes from a man in his forties or fifties with head and neck cancer. The specimen sequenced was PBMCs.

CDR3 sequence reads: CASSQDIGGGMNTEAFF. The CDR3 nucleotides are TGTGCCAGCAGCCAAGATATAGGGGGGGGAATGAACACTGAAGCTTTCTTT. The rearrangement links TRBV3-1 (or the pseudogene TRBV3-2) to TRBJ1-1, with D perhaps TRBD1 (6 bases). Germline V CDR1 and CDR2: LGHDT, YNNKEL (reference sequence). The CDR3 has 17 amino acids. Trimming removed 0 bases at V and 0 bases at J, with 14 bases between.